This T cell receptor (beta chain) was documented in a study of blood T cell repertoires in COVID-19. Study-level background: PBMCs, B-cell-depleted T cells, or T cells provided the cDNA or gDNA that made up the material.

Clones were sequenced by immunoSEQ multiplex PCR, and TCRdb holds only the in-frame ones, with some missing. This sample has 200,000 or so clones, with around four fifths found just once. The germline CDR1 and CDR2 sequences are SGHTA and FQGNSA. CDR3 length: 15 residues. V was pared by 7 bases and J by 6 bases, with 16 bases between. Sequenced material: peripheral blood. This TCR derives from a man aged 55-75 years with COVID-19, enrolled during active disease. This rearrangement joins TRBV7-2 to TRBJ1-6; D remains ambiguous. CDR3 nucleotide sequence: TGTGCCAGCACGCGGGTGGACCGGGCTAATTCACCCCTCCACTTT. Its protein product is CASTRVDRANSPLHF.